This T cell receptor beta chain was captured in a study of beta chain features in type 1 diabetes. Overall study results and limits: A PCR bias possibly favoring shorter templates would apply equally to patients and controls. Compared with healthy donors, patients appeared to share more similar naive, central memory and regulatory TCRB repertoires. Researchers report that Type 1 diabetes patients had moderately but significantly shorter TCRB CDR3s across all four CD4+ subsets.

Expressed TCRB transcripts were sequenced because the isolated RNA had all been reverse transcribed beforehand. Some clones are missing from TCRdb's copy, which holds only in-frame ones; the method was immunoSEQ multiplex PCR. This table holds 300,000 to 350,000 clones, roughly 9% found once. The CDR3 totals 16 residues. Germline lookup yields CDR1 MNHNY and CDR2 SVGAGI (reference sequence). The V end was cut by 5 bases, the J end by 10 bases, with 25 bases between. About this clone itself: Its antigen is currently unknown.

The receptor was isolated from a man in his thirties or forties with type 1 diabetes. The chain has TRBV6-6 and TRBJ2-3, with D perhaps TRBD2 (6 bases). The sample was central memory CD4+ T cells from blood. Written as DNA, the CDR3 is TGTGCCAGCAGTCTGGGAGGCCGGGGAGATTCTCGGGCGCAGTATTTT. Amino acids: CASSLGGRGDSRAQYF.